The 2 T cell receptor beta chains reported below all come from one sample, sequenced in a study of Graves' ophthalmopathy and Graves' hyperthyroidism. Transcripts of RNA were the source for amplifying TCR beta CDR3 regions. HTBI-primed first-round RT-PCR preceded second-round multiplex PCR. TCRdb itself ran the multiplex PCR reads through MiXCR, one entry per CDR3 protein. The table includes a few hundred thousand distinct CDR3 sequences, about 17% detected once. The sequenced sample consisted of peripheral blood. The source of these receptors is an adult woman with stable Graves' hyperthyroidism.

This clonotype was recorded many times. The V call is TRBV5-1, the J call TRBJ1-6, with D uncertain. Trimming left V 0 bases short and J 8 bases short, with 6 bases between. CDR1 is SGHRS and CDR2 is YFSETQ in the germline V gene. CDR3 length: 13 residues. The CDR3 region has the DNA TGCGCCAGCAGCTTGGGGAGGGATTCACCCCTCCACTTT. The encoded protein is CASSLGRDSPLHF.

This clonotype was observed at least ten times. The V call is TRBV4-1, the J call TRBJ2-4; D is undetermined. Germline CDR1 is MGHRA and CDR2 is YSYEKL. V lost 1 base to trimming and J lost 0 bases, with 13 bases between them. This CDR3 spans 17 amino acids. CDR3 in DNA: TGCGCCAGCAGCCAAGCAACAGCGCAACTAGCCAAAAACATTCAGTACTTC. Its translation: CASSQATAQLAKNIQYF.